The text below deals with one TCR beta chain. TCRdb analysed the PCR reads with MiXCR anew, one entry per CDR3 protein. The table shows over 300,000 distinct CDR3 sequences, with roughly 24% occurring only once. This entry is derived from a study of molecular identifiers for immune sequencing clone quantification. Specimen: naive CD8+ T cells from blood, with Jurkat cell RNA spiked in. The subset was: FACS-sorted CD8+CD4-CCR7+CD45RA+ naive T cells. The receptor comes from a human donor in good health. Some libraries in this study had Jurkat cell RNA spiked in.

The CDR3 DNA follows: TGTGCCAGCAGTTTTGAGATCAACTACGAGCAGTACTTC. Amino acid sequence: CASSFEINYEQYF. The chain combines TRBV27 with TRBJ2-7, with no clear D. The CDR3 runs 13 residues. The germline gives CDR1 MNHEY, CDR2 SMNVEV (reference sequence). V lost 3 bases to trimming and J lost 3 bases, with 9 bases between them.